This T cell receptor beta chain is from a study of persistence of HIV-infected CD4 T cells. Study-wide background: The sample holds CD4+ T cells responsive to CMV or HIV-1 Gag.

The CDR3 is made up of 13 amino acids. V lost 5 bases to trimming and J lost 6 bases; unmatched junction nucleotides: 4. Germline CDR1 reads MNHEY; CDR2 reads SVGAGI. In its sample, this clone was seen a few times. Its antigen is unknown. Lysates of CMV-infected fibroblasts at 10 ug/mL stimulated these cells. CD40L/CD69 double-negative CD45RO-high memory CD4+ T cells were collected. Plasma HIV-1 RNA stayed below 50 copies/mL for at least 4 years. For about 17 hours, CD8-depleted PBMCs received anti-CD28/CD49d costimulation, a CD40-blocking antibody and enfuvirtide. This was the immunoSEQ version 4 assay in survey mode. Produced via immunoSEQ multiplex PCR; TCRdb's table is partial and in-frame only. The sample holds 46,000 or so clones, about 81% seen once.

The rearrangement links TRBV6-5 to TRBJ1-5, with 7 bases matching TRBD1. The origin of this receptor is an adult man with HIV who was CMV-seropositive. The sequencing here drew on CD4+ T cells sorted from PBMCs after approximately 19-hour stimulation, taken from a patient who received antiretroviral therapy. CDR3: CASSQNRGQPQHF. CDR3 nucleotide sequence: TGTGCCAGCAGTCAGAACAGGGGTCAGCCCCAGCATTTT.